This is a list of T cell receptor beta chains from one sample in a study of shared clonotypes between healthy human individuals. Sequencing was performed with immunoSEQ multiplex PCR; in TCRdb, only in-frame clones are kept and a portion is missing. There are around 1.1 million clones in the sample; 78% occur only once, and around 0.6% lies in the top ten. Sequenced: memory CD4+ T cells from PBMCs. All receptors derive from a man aged 18-30 years in good health. Some clones in this sample may be carry-over from other donors' samples. The CDR3 runs from the conserved cysteine through the conserved F or W. The order of the fields is clone size, D gene, V gene, J gene, CDR3 DNA, CDR3 protein. D genes are given only for firm matches. Part of the rows lack a size; the others show once, few, many or a class for expanded clones.

.,.,TRBV6-5,TRBJ2-5,TGTGCCAGCAGCTTGGACTACCAAGAGACCCAGTACTTC,CASSLDYQETQYF
.,.,TRBV2,TRBJ1-2,TGTGCCAGCAGTGGTCGCGGCCTCTATGGCTACACCTTC,CASSGRGLYGYTF
few,TRBD1,TRBV25-1,TRBJ2-7,TGTGCCAGCAGTGTCACCGGGACAGCAGGATACGAGCAGTACTTC,CASSVTGTAGYEQYF
.,.,TRBV28,TRBJ2-4,TGTGCCAGCAGTTATTCTAGTGTCATTCAGTACTTC,CASSYSSVIQYF
.,.,TRBV6-6,TRBJ1-2,TGTGCCAGCAGCACTAACTATGGCTACACCTTC,CASSTNYGYTF
.,.,TRBV2,TRBJ2-1,TGTGCCAGCAGCCTGGGTCCCGCGGGAGAGCAGTTCTTC,CASSLGPAGEQFF
few,TRBD2,TRBV5-1,TRBJ2-7,TGCGCCAGCAGCTTGCAAACTAGCGTCGGGAACTTTTACGAGCAGTACTTC,CASSLQTSVGNFYEQYF
.,TRBD2,TRBV2,TRBJ2-1,TGTGCCAGCAACCTAGCGGGAACTATCTACAATGAGCAGTTCTTC,CASNLAGTIYNEQFF
.,.,TRBV19,TRBJ2-6,TGTGCCAGTAGTCCCTCCGACAGGGACTTCACTGGGGCCAACGTCCTGACTTTC,CASSPSDRDFTGANVLTF
.,.,TRBV2,TRBJ2-3,TGTGCCAGCAGTAAACAGACTAGACTGGTCGGGGATACGCAGTATTTT,CASSKQTRLVGDTQYF
.,TRBD1,TRBV28,TRBJ2-7,TGTGCCAGCAGTTCTACGGGGACAGCCCCCTACGAGCAGTACTTC,CASSSTGTAPYEQYF
few,.,TRBV28,TRBJ1-1,TGTGCCAGCAGTTCCGGGGGGCCTTCGAACACTGAAGCTTTCTTT,CASSSGGPSNTEAFF
.,TRBD1,TRBV19,TRBJ2-3,TGTGCCAGTAGTACTAGGGACAGGGTGCCAGATACGCAGTATTTT,CASSTRDRVPDTQYF
.,.,TRBV5-4,TRBJ2-3,TGTGCCAGCAGCTTTGCCTATAGGTCCCAGCCAGATACGCAGTATTTT,CASSFAYRSQPDTQYF
once,.,TRBV7-3,TRBJ2-1,TGTGCCAGCAGCTTGGGGGAATGGTCCTACAATGAGCAGTTCTTC,CASSLGEWSYNEQFF
few,TRBD2,TRBV11-2,TRBJ2-2,TGTGCCAGCAGCACTAAGCGGGAGGTCGGGGAGCTGTTTTTT,CASSTKREVGELFF
.,.,TRBV11-2,TRBJ1-2,TGTGCCAGCAGCTGGCAGGACCTATTTGGCTACACCTTC,CASSWQDLFGYTF
.,TRBD1,TRBV4-1,TRBJ2-7,TGCGCCAGCAGACCAGGGGACAGGGCATACGAGCAGTACTTC,CASRPGDRAYEQYF
.,.,TRBV7-3,TRBJ2-2,TGTGCCAGCAGTCCAGGGGGGACAAACACCGGGGAGCTGTTTTTT,CASSPGGTNTGELFF
many,.,TRBV15,TRBJ1-1,TGTGCCACCACGGCTAACCCAAACACTGAAGCTTTCTTT,CATTANPNTEAFF
.,TRBD2,TRBV7-2,TRBJ2-3,TGTGCCAGCAGCTTAAACCGGGGGGACCTCGATACGCAGTATTTT,CASSLNRGDLDTQYF
.,.,TRBV7-9,TRBJ2-5,TGTGCCAGCAGGTCAAACCAAGAGACCCAGTACTTC,CASRSNQETQYF
.,TRBD1,TRBV28,TRBJ1-4,TGTGCCAGCAGTTTGGGGACAGGGCCCCTTGGGGAAAAACTGTTTTTT,CASSLGTGPLGEKLFF
.,.,TRBV29-1,TRBJ2-3,TGCAGCGTGGGTGGCAGAAGCACAGATACGCAGTATTTT,CSVGGRSTDTQYF
few,TRBD1,TRBV28,TRBJ2-1,TGTGCCAGCAGTTTATCCGGGACAGGTAATTATCGGAGTGGCTACAATGAGCAGTTCTTC,CASSLSGTGNYRSGYNEQFF
.,.,TRBV5-8,TRBJ2-7,TGTGCCAGCAGCTTATACACACGGGACGAGCAGTACTTC,CASSLYTRDEQYF
.,.,TRBV10-1,TRBJ2-1,TGCGCCAGCAGTGATTCCGGGACACAATACAATGAGCAGTTCTTC,CASSDSGTQYNEQFF
.,TRBD2,TRBV9,TRBJ2-3,TGTGCCAGCAGCGTAAGTGGCGGGAGTCCAGATACGCAGTATTTT,CASSVSGGSPDTQYF
.,.,TRBV7-8,TRBJ2-7,TGTGCCAGCAGCTTAGGGGTGACAGGTCAATACTACGAGCAGTACTTC,CASSLGVTGQYYEQYF
.,.,TRBV7-2,TRBJ1-1,TGTGCCAGCAGCTTTAAGGGATTCATGAACACTGAAGCTTTCTTT,CASSFKGFMNTEAFF
.,TRBD1,TRBV29-1,TRBJ1-2,TGCAGCGGCGACAGGGGAGGCTATGGCTACACCTTC,CSGDRGGYGYTF
.,TRBD1,TRBV30,TRBJ1-3,TGTGCCTGGAGTACCGGGACAGGCTCTGGAAACACCATATATTTT,CAWSTGTGSGNTIYF
.,TRBD1,TRBV19,TRBJ2-2,TGTGCCAGTAGTGCCCGGGACAGGGGGAAAACCGGGGAGCTGTTTTTT,CASSARDRGKTGELFF
once,.,TRBV28,TRBJ2-7,TGTGCCAGCAGCGACTTCAGGGGTATCTACGAGCAGTACTTC,CASSDFRGIYEQYF
.,.,TRBV29-1,TRBJ2-2,TGCAGCGCGACCGGGACGGAGAACACCGGGGAGCTGTTTTTT,CSATGTENTGELFF
.,.,TRBV11-2,TRBJ2-5,TGTGCCAGCAGCTCGGGAGAGACCCAGTACTTC,CASSSGETQYF
.,.,TRBV11-2,TRBJ1-1,TGTGCCAGCAGCTTAGCGGACACGCGAAACACTGAAGCTTTCTTT,CASSLADTRNTEAFF
.,TRBD2,TRBV4-1,TRBJ2-5,TGCGCCAGCAGCCTACTAGCGCTTCAAGAGACCCAGTACTTC,CASSLLALQETQYF
.,.,TRBV6-5,TRBJ1-2,TGTGCCAGCAGTTACGGCGGGGGGAGCTATGGCTACACCTTC,CASSYGGGSYGYTF
few,.,TRBV11-2,TRBJ1-1,TGTGCCAGCAGCCCCGAGCGTACGGCTAGGGGCGCTGAAGCTTTCTTT,CASSPERTARGAEAFF
many,.,TRBV20-1,TRBJ2-7,TGCAGTGCCAGTGGGGGAATCGAGCAGTACTTC,CSASGGIEQYF
.,TRBD1,TRBV19,TRBJ1-1,TGTGCCAGTAGACGGGGGCGGGACAGGGAAGAAGCTTTCTTT,CASRRGRDREEAFF
.,.,TRBV13,TRBJ2-1,TGTGCCAGCCGGCAGGGGTATGAGCAGTTCTTC,CASRQGYEQFF
.,TRBD2,TRBV29-1,TRBJ2-7,TGCAGCGTTGCCCTTAAACTAGCGGGAGGCCACGAGCAGTACTTC,CSVALKLAGGHEQYF
.,.,TRBV11-2,TRBJ1-3,TGTGCCAGCAGCCATACAGGGTTCGCTGGAAACACCATATATTTT,CASSHTGFAGNTIYF
.,TRBD1,TRBV5-1,TRBJ1-5,TGCGCCAGCTCAGGACAGGGGGGCCAGCCCCAGCATTTT,CASSGQGGQPQHF
.,.,TRBV4-3,TRBJ2-6,TGCGCCAGCAGCCAAGAGGGGGGCCAAGGGGCCAACGTCCTGACTTTC,CASSQEGGQGANVLTF
few,.,TRBV10-3,TRBJ1-1,TGTGCCATCAGTGGACGGGGGGACACTGAAGCTTTCTTT,CAISGRGDTEAFF
.,.,TRBV7-9,TRBJ2-3,TGTGCCAGCAGCTTAGCCACAGATACGCAGTATTTT,CASSLATDTQYF
.,.,TRBV7-2,TRBJ1-1,TGTGCCAGCAGTTTTATTGGCACTGAGGCTTTCTTT,CASSFIGTEAFF